The rows below give T cell receptor beta chains drawn from one sample of a study of Graves' ophthalmopathy and Graves' hyperthyroidism. A single record per CDR3 protein comes from TCRdb applying MiXCR to the multiplex PCR reads. This sample yields some 520,000 distinct CDR3 sequences, of which approximately 15% are seen a single time; more than 8.5% belongs to the top ten. Sequencing used blood. All receptors come from a woman aged 25 to 45 with Graves' ophthalmopathy. Each CDR3 is given with its conserved first and last residue. Fields, in order: clone size, D gene, V gene, J gene, CDR3 protein, CDR3 DNA. A D gene is named only where the DNA matches it firmly. Only part of the rows carry a size: once, few, many, or a class if the clone is expanded.

few,-,TRBV9,TRBJ2-7,CASSVDGEQQYF,TGTGCCAGCAGCGTAGACGGGGAACAGCAGTACTTC
-,-,TRBV11-2,TRBJ1-5,CASSLEGQGNQPQHF,TGTGCCAGCAGCTTAGAGGGGCAGGGGAATCAGCCCCAGCATTTT
few,-,TRBV3-1,TRBJ1-2,CASSHGANNYGYTF,TGTGCCAGCAGCCATGGGGCGAATAACTATGGCTACACCTTC
-,-,TRBV11-2,TRBJ2-7,CASSLEDFRSSYELYF,TGTGCCAGCAGCTTAGAGGACTTCCGGAGCTCCTACGAGCTGTACTTC
-,-,TRBV5-1,TRBJ2-7,CASSLGPGQPSYEQYF,TGCGCCAGCAGCTTGGGGCCGGGTCAGCCATCCTACGAGCAGTACTTC
-,-,TRBV6-1,TRBJ1-1,CTSSSHRNTEAFF,TGTACCAGCAGCTCCCATAGGAACACTGAAGCTTTCTTT
many,-,TRBV24-1,TRBJ2-5,CATSDGGRETQYF,TGTGCCACCAGTGACGGGGGTCGAGAGACCCAGTACTTC
many,-,TRBV14,TRBJ1-1,CASSQDLGMGTEAFF,TGTGCCAGCAGCCAAGATCTGGGGATGGGCACTGAAGCTTTCTTT
-,-,TRBV30,TRBJ2-7,CAWRTGQNPYEQYF,TGTGCCTGGCGCACTGGACAGAATCCCTACGAGCAGTACTTC
-,-,TRBV6-1,TRBJ1-1,CASSENFKRVTEAFF,TGTGCCAGCAGTGAAAATTTCAAGAGGGTTACTGAAGCTTTCTTT
many,-,TRBV5-1,TRBJ2-7,CASSLAMGNAIYEQYF,TGCGCCAGCAGCTTGGCCATGGGCAACGCAATCTACGAGCAGTACTTC
many,-,TRBV2,TRBJ1-2,CASSAGGGGYGYTF,TGTGCCAGCAGTGCTGGAGGGGGAGGTTATGGCTACACCTTC
many,-,TRBV24-1,TRBJ2-7,CATNCRVTYEQYF,TGTGCCACCAATTGCAGGGTGACCTACGAGCAGTACTTC
many,-,TRBV25-1,TRBJ2-7,CASSWEPYEQYF,TGTGCCAGCAGTTGGGAGCCCTACGAGCAGTACTTC
many,-,TRBV2,TRBJ2-6,CASSEVRGANVLTF,TGTGCCAGCAGTGAAGTCCGAGGGGCCAACGTCCTGACTTTC
many,TRBD1,TRBV7-8,TRBJ1-1,CASSPRPGQGSNTEAFF,TGTGCCAGCAGCCCTAGACCGGGACAGGGGAGTAACACTGAAGCTTTCTTT